This TCR beta chain is drawn from a study of blood T cell repertoires in COVID-19. Study background: Samples of COVID-19 (acute and convalescent) were obtained from the United States, Italy and Spain. T cells, B-cell-depleted T cells, or PBMCs supplied cDNA or gDNA.

Only in-frame clones appear in the TCRdb table, and some are missing; sequencing was by immunoSEQ multiplex PCR. The sample records under 200,000 clones, 86% being singletons. Germline CDR1 is GTSNPN and CDR2 is SVGIG (reference sequence). There are 15 residues in the CDR3. The trim removed 5 bases at V and 5 bases at J, leaving 11 bases unmatched. This chain links TRBV30 with TRBJ1-5; 8 bases are a match to TRBD1. The clonotype originates from a woman in her 70s with acute or convalescent COVID-19. The sequenced sample consisted of peripheral blood. The CDR3 sequence is CAWGSDRVRDQPQHF. CDR3 in DNA: TGTGCCTGGGGCTCGGACAGGGTGAGGGATCAGCCCCAGCATTTT.